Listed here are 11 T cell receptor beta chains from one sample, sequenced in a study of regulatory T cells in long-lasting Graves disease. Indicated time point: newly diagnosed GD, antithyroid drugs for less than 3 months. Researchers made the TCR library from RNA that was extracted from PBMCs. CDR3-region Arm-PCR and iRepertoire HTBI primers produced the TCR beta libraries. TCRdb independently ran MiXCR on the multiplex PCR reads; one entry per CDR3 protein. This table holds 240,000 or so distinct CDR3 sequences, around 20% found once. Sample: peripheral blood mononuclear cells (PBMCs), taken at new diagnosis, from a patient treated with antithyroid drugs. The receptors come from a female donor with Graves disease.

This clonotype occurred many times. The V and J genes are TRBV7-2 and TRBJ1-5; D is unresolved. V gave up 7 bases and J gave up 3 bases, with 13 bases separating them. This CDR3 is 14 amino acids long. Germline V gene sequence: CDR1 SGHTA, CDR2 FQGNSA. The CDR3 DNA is TGTGCCAGCACCACAAACCCATACAATCAGCCCCAGCATTTT. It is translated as CASTTNPYNQPQHF.

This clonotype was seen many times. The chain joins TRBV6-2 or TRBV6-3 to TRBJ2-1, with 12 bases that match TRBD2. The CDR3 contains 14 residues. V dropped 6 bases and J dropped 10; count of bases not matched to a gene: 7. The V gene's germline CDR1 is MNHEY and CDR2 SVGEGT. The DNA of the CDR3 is TGTGCCAGCAGACTAGCGGGGGGCAAAGGGGAGCAGTTCTTC. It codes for CASRLAGGKGEQFF.

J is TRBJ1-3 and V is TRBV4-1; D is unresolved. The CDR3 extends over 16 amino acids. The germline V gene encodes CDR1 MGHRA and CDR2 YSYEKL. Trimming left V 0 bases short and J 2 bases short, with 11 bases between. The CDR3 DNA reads TGCGCCAGCAGCCAAGAAGGCAGGTCGGCTGGAAACACCATATATTTT. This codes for CASSQEGRSAGNTIYF.

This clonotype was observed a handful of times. The CDR3 spells CASSGRDIESYGYTF. In DNA, the CDR3 is TGTGCCAGTAGTGGAAGGGACATCGAAAGCTATGGCTACACCTTC. The chain couples TRBV19 to TRBJ1-2; TRBD1 is a possible D gene (6 bases). The CDR3 spans 15 residues. From germline, CDR1 is LNHDA and CDR2 SQIVND (reference sequence). V lost 5 bases to trimming and J lost 4 bases, with 17 bases between them.

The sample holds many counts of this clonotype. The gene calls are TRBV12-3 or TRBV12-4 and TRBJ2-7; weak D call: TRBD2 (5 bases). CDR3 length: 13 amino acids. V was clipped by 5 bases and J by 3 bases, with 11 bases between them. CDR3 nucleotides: TGTGCCAGCAGTCCCGGGATTTACTACGAGCAGTACTTC. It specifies CASSPGIYYEQYF.

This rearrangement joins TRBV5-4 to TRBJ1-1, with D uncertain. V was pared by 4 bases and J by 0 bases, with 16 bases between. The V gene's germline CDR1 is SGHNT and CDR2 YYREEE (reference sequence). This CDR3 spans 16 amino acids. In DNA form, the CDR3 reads TGTGCCAGCAGCCCCCTCTACGGGCGGATGAACACTGAAGCTTTCTTT. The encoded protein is CASSPLYGRMNTEAFF. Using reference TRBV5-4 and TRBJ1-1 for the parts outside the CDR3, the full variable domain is ETGVTQSPTHLIKTRGQQVTLRCSSQSGHNTVSWYQQALGQGPQFIFQYYREEENGRGNFPPRFSGLQFPNYSSELNVNALELDDSALYLCASSPLYGRMNTEAFFGQGTRLTVV.

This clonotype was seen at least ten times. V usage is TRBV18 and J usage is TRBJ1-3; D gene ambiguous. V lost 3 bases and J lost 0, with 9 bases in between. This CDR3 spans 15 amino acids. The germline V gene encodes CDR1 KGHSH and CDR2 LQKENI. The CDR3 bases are TGTGCCAGCTCACCGTCGCGATTCTCTGGAAACACCATATATTTT. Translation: CASSPSRFSGNTIYF.

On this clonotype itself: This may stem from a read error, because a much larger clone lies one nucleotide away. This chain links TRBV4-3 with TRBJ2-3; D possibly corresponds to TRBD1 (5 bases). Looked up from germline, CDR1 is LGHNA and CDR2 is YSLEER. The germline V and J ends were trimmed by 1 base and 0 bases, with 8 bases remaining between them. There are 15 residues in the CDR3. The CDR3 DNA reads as TGCGCCAGCAGCCAAGTGGGGCCTAGCACAGATACGCAGTATTTT. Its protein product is CASSQVGPSTDTQYF.

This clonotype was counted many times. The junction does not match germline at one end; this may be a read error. DNA of the CDR3: TGCGCCAGCAGCCAAGACGGGACAGGGTACTACAATGAGCAGTTCTTC. As protein: CASSQDGTGYYNEQFF. V and J are TRBV7-2 and TRBJ2-1; 9 bases agree with TRBD1. The germline V gene has CDR1 SGHTA and CDR2 FQGNSA. The CDR3 consists of 16 residues. The full variable domain, its missing parts supplied by reference TRBV7-2 and TRBJ2-1, is GAGVSQSPSNKVTEKGKDVELRCDPISGHTALYWYRQSLGQGLEFLIYFQGNSAPDKSGLPSDRFSAERTGGSVSTLTIQRTQQEDSAVYLCASSQDGTGYYNEQFFGPGTRLTVL.

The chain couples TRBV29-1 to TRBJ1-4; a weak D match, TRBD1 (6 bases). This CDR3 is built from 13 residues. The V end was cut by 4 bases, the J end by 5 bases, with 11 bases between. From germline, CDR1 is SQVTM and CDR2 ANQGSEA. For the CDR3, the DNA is TGCAGCGTTGGGAGAAGGGGGAATGAAAAACTGTTTTTT. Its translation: CSVGRRGNEKLFF.

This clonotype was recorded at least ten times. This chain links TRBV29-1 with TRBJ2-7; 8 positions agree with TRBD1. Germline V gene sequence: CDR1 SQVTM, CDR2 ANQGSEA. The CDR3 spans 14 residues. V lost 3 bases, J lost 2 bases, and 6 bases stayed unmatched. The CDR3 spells CSVEDGQGAYEQYF. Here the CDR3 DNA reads TGCAGCGTTGAGGATGGACAGGGCGCCTACGAGCAGTACTTC.